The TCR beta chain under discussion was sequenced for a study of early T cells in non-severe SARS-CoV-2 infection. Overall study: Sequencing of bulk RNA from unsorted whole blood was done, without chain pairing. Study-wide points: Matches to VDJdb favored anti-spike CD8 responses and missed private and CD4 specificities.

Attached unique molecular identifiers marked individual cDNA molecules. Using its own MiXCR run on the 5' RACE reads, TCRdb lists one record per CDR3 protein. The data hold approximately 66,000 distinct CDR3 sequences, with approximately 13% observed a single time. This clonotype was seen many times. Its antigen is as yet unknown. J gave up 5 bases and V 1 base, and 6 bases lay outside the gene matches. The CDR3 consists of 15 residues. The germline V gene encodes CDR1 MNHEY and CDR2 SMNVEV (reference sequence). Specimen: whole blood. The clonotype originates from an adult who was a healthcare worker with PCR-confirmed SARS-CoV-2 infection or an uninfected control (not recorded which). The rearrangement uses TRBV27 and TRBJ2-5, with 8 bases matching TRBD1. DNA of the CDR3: TGTGCCAGCAGTTTATTGGCAGGGGGCACGGAGACCCAGTACTTC. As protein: CASSLLAGGTETQYF.